A selection of T cell receptor beta chains follows, all from one sample in a study of blood T cells in healthy people across ages. From the 5' RACE reads, TCRdb called clonotypes with MiXCR, one entry per CDR3 protein. This table has about 1.7 million distinct CDR3 sequences, roughly 28% appearing once. The sample was blood. The receptors were sampled from a woman in her 30s in good health. Both conserved end residues are trimmed from each CDR3.

TRBV27,ASSLDRDLYNEQF
TRBV15,ATSREVAGPLADTQY
TRBV20-1,SASARGAAPGDTQY
TRBV7-2,ASSLAPLAGPAGTQY
TRBV2,ASSKKQDYGYT
TRBV12-3/TRBV12-4,ASSPGTAYSNQPQH
TRBV28,ASSFGTDQPQH
TRBV27,ASSPHEAGGLKTQY
TRBV10-3,AIRESGNQETQY
TRBV28,ASIGASTGADEKRF
TRBV18,ASSPLREGAGANVLT
TRBV4-1,ASSQASGGTDTQY
TRBV29-1,SVVYRGGVTEAF
TRBV12-3/TRBV12-4,ASSRQGARTDTQY
TRBV6-5,ASSRGQAKGYT
TRBV5-1,ASSLWTGVGSTEAF
TRBV12-5,ASGLVPNNQPQH
TRBV5-5,ASSFLLSGNIIY
TRBV18,ASSWQGATEAF
TRBV12-3/TRBV12-4,ASFTGTGEINEQF
TRBV5-1,ASSLEGDPGADTQY
TRBV9,ASSVEGRANYGYT
TRBV2,ASSDVLGTEAF
TRBV6-6,ASSYPDGGAIYEQY
TRBV2,ASSEKFRGAGRNEQF
TRBV20-1,SASDPKVTNTQY
TRBV7-3,ASSPTGYRSNYGYT
TRBV2,ATGAMEGETQY
TRBV7-9,ASTNLEAQY
TRBV12-5,ASGLVRGYPTPSTDTQY
TRBV20-1,SAKRQGTYNEQF
TRBV19,ASTSRGYINEQF
TRBV6-6,ASSARAQGYNEQF
TRBV20-1,SARQTGTANYGYT
TRBV10-3,AISESAEQY
TRBV2,ASSEGLHQPQH
TRBV20-1,SAITADSGNTIY
TRBV7-3,ASSLVLGGGQY
TRBV9,ASSVGPAGDETQY
TRBV20-1,SARVPVGVMAQY
TRBV3-1,ASSQEAGPLRGEQY
TRBV5-6,ASSLRQGSRQPQH
TRBV7-2,ASSKLSGRAPYNEQF
TRBV29-1,SVAANTGELF
TRBV7-2,ASSQSPSQPQH
TRBV11-2,ASSQDLASETQY
TRBV6-1,ASRFTGEPQH
TRBV4-2,ASSSQDGNGYT
TRBV7-9,ASSQTGANGYT
TRBV7-9,ASSPGQPGNEQF
TRBV20-1,SAPLGRRQAF
TRBV7-9,ASSPTADQPQH